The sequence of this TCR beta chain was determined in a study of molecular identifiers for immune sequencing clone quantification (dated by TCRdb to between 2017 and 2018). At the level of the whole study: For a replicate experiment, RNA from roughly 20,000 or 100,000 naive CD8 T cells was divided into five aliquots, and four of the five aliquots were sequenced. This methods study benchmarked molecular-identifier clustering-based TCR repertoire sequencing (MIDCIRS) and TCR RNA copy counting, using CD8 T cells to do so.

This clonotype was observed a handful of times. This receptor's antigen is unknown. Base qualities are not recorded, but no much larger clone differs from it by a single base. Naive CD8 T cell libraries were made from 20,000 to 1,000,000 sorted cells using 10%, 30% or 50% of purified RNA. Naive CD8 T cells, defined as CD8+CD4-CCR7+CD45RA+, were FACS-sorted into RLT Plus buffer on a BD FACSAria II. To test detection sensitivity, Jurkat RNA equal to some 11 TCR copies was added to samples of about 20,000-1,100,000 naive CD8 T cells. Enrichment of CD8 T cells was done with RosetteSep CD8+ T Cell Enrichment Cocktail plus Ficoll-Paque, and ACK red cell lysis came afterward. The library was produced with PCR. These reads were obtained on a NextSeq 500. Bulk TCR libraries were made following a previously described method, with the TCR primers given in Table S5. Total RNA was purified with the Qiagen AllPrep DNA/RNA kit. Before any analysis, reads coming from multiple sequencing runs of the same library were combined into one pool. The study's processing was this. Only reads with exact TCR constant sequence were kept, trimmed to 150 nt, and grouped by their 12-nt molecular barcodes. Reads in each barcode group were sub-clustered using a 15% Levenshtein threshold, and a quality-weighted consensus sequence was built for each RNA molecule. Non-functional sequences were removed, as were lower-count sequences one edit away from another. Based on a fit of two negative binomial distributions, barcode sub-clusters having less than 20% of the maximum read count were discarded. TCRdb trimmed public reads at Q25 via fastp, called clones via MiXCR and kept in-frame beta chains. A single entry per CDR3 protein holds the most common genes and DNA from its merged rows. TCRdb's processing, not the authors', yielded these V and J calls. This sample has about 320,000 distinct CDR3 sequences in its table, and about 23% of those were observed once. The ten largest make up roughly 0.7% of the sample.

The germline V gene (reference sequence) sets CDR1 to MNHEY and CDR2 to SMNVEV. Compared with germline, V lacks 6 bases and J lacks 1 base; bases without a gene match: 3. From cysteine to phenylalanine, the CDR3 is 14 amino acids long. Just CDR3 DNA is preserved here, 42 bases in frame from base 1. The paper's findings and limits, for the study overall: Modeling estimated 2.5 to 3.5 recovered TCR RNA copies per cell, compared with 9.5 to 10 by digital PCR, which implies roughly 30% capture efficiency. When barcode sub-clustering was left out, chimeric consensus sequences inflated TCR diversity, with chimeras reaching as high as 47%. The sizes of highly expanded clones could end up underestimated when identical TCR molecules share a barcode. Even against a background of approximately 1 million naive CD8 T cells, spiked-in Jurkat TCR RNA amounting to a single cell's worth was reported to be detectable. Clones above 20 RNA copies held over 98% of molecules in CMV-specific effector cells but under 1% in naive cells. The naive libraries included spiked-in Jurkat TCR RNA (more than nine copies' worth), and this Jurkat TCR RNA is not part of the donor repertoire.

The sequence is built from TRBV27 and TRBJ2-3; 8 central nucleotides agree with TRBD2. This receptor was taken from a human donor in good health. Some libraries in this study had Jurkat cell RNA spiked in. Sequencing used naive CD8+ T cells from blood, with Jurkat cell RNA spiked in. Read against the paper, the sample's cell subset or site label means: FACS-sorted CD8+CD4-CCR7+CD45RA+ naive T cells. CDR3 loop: CASRLAGGTDTQYF. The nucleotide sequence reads TGTGCCAGCAGGCTAGCGGGTGGCACAGATACGCAGTATTTT.